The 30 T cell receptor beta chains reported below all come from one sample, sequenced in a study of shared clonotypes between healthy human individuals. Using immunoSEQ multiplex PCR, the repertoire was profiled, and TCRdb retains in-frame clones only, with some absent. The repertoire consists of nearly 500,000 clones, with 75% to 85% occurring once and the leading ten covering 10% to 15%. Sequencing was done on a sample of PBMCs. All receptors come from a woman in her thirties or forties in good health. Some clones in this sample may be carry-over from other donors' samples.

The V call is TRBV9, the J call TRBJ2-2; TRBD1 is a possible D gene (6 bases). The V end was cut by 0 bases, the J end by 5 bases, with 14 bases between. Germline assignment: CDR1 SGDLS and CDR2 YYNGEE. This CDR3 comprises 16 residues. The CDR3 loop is CASSVENRVRTGELFF. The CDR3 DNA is TGTGCCAGCAGCGTAGAGAACAGGGTTAGGACCGGGGAGCTGTTTTTT.

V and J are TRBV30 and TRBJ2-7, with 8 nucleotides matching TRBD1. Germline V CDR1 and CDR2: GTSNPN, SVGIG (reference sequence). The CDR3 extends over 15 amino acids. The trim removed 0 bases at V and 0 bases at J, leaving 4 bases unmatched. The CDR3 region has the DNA TGTGCCTGGAGTGTACCGGGACAGGTCTCCTACGAGCAGTACTTC. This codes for CAWSVPGQVSYEQYF. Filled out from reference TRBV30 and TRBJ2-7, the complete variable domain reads SQTIHQWPATLVQPVGSPLSLECTVEGTSNPNLYWYRQAAGRGLQLLFYSVGIGQISSEVPQNLSASRPQDRQFILSSKKLLLSDSGFYLCAWSVPGQVSYEQYFGPGTRLTVT.

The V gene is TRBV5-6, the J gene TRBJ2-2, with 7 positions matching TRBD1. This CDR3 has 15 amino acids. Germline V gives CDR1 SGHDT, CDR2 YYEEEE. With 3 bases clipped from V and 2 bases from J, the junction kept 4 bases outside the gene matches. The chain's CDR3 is CASSSWDRNTGELFF. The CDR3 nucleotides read TGTGCCAGCAGCTCCTGGGACAGAAACACCGGGGAGCTGTTTTTT.

In nucleotides, the CDR3 is TGTGCCAGCTCACCCCTCCGGGAGGCAGAGCAGTACTTC. Amino acids: CASSPLREAEQYF. The chain recombines TRBV18 with TRBJ2-7, with TRBD2 matching over 7 bases. Germline assignment: CDR1 KGHSH and CDR2 LQKENI. The CDR3 consists of 13 residues. V lost 3 bases to trimming and J lost 7 bases; unmatched junction nucleotides: 6.

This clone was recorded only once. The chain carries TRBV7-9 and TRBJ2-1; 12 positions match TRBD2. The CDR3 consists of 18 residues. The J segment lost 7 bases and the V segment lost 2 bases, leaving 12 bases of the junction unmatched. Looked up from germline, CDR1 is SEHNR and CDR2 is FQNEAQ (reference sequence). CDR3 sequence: CASSLLGGVTSGRNEQFF. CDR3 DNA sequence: TGTGCCAGCAGCTTATTGGGAGGAGTGACTAGCGGGAGAAATGAGCAGTTCTTC.

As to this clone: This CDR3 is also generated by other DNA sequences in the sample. CDR3 loop: CASSFRTGELFF. DNA of the CDR3: TGTGCCAGCAGTTTTCGTACCGGGGAGCTGTTTTTT. This sequence joins TRBV27 and TRBJ2-2, with no clear D. The V end was cut by 3 bases, the J end by 5 bases, with 4 bases between. The CDR3 has 12 residues. Germline V gene sequence: CDR1 MNHEY, CDR2 SMNVEV (reference sequence).

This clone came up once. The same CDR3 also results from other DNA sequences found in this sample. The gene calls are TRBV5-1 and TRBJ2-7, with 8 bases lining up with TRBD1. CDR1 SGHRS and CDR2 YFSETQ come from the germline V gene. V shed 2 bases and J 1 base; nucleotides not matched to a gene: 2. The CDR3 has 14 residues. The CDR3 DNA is TGCGCCAGCAGCTTAGGACAGGGTTCCTACGAGCAGTACTTC. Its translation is CASSLGQGSYEQYF.

As DNA, the CDR3 is TGTGCCAGCAATATCGACAGGGTCAATCAGCCCCAGCATTTT. Protein: CASNIDRVNQPQHF. This chain joins TRBV6-1 and TRBJ1-5; 7 nucleotides agree with TRBD1. The trim removed 7 bases at V and 3 bases at J, leaving 6 bases unmatched. CDR1 MNHNS and CDR2 SASEGT come from the germline V gene. The CDR3 runs 14 residues.

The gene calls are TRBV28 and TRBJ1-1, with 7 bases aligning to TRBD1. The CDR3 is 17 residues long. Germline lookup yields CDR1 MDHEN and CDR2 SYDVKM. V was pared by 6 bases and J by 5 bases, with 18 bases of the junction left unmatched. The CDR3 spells CASRGPTRRGRGTEAFF. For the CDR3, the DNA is TGTGCCAGCAGAGGCCCCACCCGGAGGGGGCGGGGGACTGAAGCTTTCTTT. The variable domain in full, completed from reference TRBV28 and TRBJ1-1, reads DVKVTQSSRYLVKRTGEKVFLECVQDMDHENMFWYRQDPGLGLRLIYFSYDVKMKEKGDIPEGYSVSREKKERFSLILESASTNQTSMYLCASRGPTRRGRGTEAFFGQGTRLTVV.

The CDR3, as DNA: TGTGCCAGCAGCCAACACGGGACAGGAGCGCGCGAGCAGTACTTC. Translating it yields CASSQHGTGAREQYF. The rearrangement joins TRBV7-9 to TRBJ2-7; 8 nucleotides agree with TRBD1. The trim removed 5 bases at V and 6 bases at J, leaving 12 bases unmatched. This CDR3 is 15 amino acids long. The germline CDR1 and CDR2 sequences are SEHNR and FQNEAQ (reference sequence).

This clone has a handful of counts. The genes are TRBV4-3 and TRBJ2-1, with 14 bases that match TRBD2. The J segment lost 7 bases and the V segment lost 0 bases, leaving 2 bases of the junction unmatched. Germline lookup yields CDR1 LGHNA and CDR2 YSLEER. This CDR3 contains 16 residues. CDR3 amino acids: CASSQDGTSGGNEQFF. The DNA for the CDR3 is TGCGCCAGCAGCCAAGATGGGACTAGCGGGGGAAATGAGCAGTTCTTC.

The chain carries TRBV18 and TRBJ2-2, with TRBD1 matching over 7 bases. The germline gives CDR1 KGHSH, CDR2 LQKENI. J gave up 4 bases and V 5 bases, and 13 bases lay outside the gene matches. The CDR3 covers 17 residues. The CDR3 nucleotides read TGTGCCAGCTCATCAACCCTCGACAGGGCGGGCACCGGGGAGCTGTTTTTT. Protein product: CASSSTLDRAGTGELFF. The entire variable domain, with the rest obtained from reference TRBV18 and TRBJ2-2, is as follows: NAGVMQNPRHLVRRRGQEARLRCSPMKGHSHVYWYRQLPEEGLKFMVYLQKENIIDESGMPKERFSAEFPKEGPSILRIQQVVRGDSAAYFCASSSTLDRAGTGELFFGEGSRLTVL.

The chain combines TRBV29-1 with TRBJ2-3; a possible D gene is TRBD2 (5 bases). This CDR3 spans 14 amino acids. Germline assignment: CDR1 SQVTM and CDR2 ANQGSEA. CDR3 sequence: CTFQAGGYTDTQYF. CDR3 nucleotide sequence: TGCACCTTTCAGGCGGGCGGTTACACAGATACGCAGTATTTT.

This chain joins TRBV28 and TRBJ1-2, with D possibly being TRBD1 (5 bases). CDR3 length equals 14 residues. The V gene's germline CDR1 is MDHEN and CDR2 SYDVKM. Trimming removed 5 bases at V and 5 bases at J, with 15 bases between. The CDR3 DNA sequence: TGTGCCAGCAGTGGGCTTGGGACCCTTTATGGCTACACCTTC. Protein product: CASSGLGTLYGYTF.

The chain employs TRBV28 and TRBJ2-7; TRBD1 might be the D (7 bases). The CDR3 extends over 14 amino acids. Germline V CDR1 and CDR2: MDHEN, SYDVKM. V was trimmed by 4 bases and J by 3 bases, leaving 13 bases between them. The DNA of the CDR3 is TGTGCCAGCAGTTACCGACAGGGAGGCTACGAGCAGTACTTC. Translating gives CASSYRQGGYEQYF.

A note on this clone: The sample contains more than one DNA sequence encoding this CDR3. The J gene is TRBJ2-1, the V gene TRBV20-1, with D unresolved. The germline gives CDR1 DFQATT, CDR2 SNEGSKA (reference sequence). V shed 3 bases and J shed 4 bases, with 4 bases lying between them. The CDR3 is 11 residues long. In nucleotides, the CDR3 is TGCAGTGCTAGCGATTACAATGAGCAGTTCTTC. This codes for CSASDYNEQFF.

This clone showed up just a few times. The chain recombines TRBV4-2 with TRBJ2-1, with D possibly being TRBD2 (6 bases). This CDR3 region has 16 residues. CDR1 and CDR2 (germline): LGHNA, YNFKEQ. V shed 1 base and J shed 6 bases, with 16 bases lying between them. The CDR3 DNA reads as TGTGCCAGCAGCCAAGTAGGAGGGAGACTGTCCAATGAGCAGTTCTTC. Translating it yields CASSQVGGRLSNEQFF.

The CDR3 loop reads CASRRSMDAEAFF. The DNA of the CDR3 is TGCGCCAGCAGGAGGTCTATGGACGCTGAAGCTTTCTTT. The V and J genes are TRBV5-1 and TRBJ1-1; no firm D call. V lost 5 bases to trimming and J lost 6 bases, with 14 bases between them. The CDR3 length is 13 residues. Germline lookup yields CDR1 SGHRS and CDR2 YFSETQ.

This chain's CDR3 is CASSQDKGMGSSYEQYF. The CDR3 DNA reads as TGTGCCAGCAGCCAAGATAAAGGTATGGGGAGCTCCTACGAGCAGTACTTC. The J gene is TRBJ2-7, the V gene TRBV14, with D tentatively TRBD2 (5 bases). The CDR3 runs to 17 residues. Trimming pared 0 bases from V and 0 bases from J, leaving 15 bases between. The germline V gene encodes CDR1 SGHDN and CDR2 FVKESK.

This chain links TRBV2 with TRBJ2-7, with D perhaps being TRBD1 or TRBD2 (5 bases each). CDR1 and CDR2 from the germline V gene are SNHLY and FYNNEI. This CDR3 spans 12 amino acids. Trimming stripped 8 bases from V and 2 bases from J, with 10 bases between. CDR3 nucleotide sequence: TGTGCCAGCGGGGGTCAGACCTACGAGCAGTACTTC. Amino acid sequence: CASGGQTYEQYF.

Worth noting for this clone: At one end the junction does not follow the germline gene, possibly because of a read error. The DNA of the CDR3 is TGTGCCAGCAGCCTAGCTAGCGGTATGTACAATGAGCAGTTCTTC. Its translation is CASSLASGMYNEQFF. The chain joins TRBV7-2 to TRBJ2-1, with 7 nucleotides matching TRBD2. Germline-derived CDR1 and CDR2 are SGHTA and FQGNSA. This CDR3 has 15 residues. Looking up the rest from reference TRBV7-2 and TRBJ2-1 gives the full variable domain: GAGVSQSPSNKVTEKGKDVELRCDPISGHTALYWYRQSLGQGLEFLIYFQGNSAPDKSGLPSDRFSAERTGGSVSTLTIQRTQQEDSAVYLCASSLASGMYNEQFFGPGTRLTVL.

The CDR3 spells CASSGPVDRVPYEQYF. The CDR3, as DNA: TGTGCCAGCAGTGGACCCGTGGACAGGGTCCCCTACGAGCAGTACTTC. V usage is TRBV28 and J usage is TRBJ2-7; 8 bases agree with TRBD1. The CDR3 is 16 residues long. V shed 5 bases, J shed 2 bases, and the junction held 11 bases outside the gene matches. Germline assignment: CDR1 MDHEN and CDR2 SYDVKM. Full variable domain (outside the CDR3, taken from reference TRBV28 and TRBJ2-7): DVKVTQSSRYLVKRTGEKVFLECVQDMDHENMFWYRQDPGLGLRLIYFSYDVKMKEKGDIPEGYSVSREKKERFSLILESASTNQTSMYLCASSGPVDRVPYEQYFGPGTRLTVT.

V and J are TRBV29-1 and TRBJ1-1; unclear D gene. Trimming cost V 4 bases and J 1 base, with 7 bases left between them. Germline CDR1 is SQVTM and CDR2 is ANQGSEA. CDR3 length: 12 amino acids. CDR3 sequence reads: CSVGRANTEAFF. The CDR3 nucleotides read TGCAGCGTTGGTCGTGCGAACACTGAAGCTTTCTTT. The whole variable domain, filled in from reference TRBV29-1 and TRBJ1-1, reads SAVISQKPSRDICQRGTSLTIQCQVDSQVTMMFWYRQQPGQSLTLIATANQGSEATYESGFVIDKFPISRPNLTFSTLTVSNMSPEDSSIYLCSVGRANTEAFFGQGTRLTVV.

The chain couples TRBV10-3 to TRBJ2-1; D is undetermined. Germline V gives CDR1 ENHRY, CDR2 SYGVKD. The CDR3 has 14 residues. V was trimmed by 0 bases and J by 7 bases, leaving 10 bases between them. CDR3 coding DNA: TGTGCCATCAGTGAGTCGAGAAACTGGAATGAGCAGTTCTTC. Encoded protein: CAISESRNWNEQFF.

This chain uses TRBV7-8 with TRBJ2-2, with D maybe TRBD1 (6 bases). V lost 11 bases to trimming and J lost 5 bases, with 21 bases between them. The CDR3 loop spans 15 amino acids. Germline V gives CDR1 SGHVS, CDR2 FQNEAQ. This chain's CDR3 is CASAWGQGSTGELFF. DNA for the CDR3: TGTGCCTCAGCTTGGGGCCAGGGGAGTACCGGGGAGCTGTTTTTT. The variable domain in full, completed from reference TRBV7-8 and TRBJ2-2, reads GAGVSQSPRYKVAKRGQDVALRCDPISGHVSLFWYQQALGQGPEFLTYFQNEAQLDKSGLPSDRFFAERPEGSVSTLKIQRTQQEDSAVYLCASAWGQGSTGELFFGEGSRLTVL.

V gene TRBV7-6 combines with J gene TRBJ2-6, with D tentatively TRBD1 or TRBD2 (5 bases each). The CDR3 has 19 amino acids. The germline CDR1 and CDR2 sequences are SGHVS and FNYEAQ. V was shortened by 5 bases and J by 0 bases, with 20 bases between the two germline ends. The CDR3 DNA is TGTGCCAGCAGCCCCCAACCCTTAGTTGGGGGCTCTGGGGCCAACGTCCTGACTTTC. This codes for CASSPQPLVGGSGANVLTF. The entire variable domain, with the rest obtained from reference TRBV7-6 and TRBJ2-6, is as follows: GAGVSQSPRYKVTKRGQDVALRCDPISGHVSLYWYRQALGQGPEFLTYFNYEAQQDKSGLPNDRFSAERPEGSISTLTIQRTEQRDSAMYRCASSPQPLVGGSGANVLTFGAGSRLTVL.

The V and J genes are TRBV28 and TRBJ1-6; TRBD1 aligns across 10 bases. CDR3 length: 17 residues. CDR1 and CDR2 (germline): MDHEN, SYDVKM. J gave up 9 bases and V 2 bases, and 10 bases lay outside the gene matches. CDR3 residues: CASSLIMGQGRGSPLHF. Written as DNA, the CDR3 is TGTGCCAGCAGTTTAATCATGGGACAGGGGAGGGGTTCACCCCTCCACTTT.

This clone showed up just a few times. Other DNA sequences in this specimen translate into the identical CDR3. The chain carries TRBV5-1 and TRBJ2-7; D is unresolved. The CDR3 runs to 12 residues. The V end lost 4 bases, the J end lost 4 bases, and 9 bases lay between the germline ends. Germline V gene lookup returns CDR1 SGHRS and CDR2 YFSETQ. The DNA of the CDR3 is TGCGCCAGCAGCACCGACCGGTACGAGCAGTACTTC. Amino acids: CASSTDRYEQYF.

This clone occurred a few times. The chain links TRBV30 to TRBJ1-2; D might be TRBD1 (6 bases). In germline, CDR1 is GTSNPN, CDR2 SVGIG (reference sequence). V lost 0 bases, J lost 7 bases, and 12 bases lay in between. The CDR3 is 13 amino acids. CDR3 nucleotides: TGTGCCTGGAGTGTACTTTCAGGGGTTGGCTACACCTTC. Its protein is CAWSVLSGVGYTF.

Here the CDR3 reads CASSYRRDYEQYF. As DNA, the CDR3 is TGTGCCAGCAGTTACCGCAGGGACTACGAGCAGTACTTC. The V gene is TRBV6-5, the J gene TRBJ2-5, with D perhaps TRBD1 (5 bases). The end of the DNA fits TRBJ2-7 better, so the J call may be wrong. The V gene's germline CDR1 is MNHEY and CDR2 SVGAGI. The CDR3 covers 13 residues.